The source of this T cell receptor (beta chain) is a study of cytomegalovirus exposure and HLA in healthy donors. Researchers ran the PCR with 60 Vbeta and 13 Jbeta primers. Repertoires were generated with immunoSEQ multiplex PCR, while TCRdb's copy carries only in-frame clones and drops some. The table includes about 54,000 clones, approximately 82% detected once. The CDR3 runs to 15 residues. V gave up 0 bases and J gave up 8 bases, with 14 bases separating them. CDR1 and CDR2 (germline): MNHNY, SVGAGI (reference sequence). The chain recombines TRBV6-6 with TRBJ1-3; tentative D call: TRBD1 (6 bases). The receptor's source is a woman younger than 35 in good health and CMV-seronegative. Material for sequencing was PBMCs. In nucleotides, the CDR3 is TGTGCCAGCAGTTACTCGATTGACTCAGGGGACACCATATATTTT. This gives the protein CASSYSIDSGDTIYF.